Listed below are T cell receptor beta chains from one sample, sequenced in a study of T cells in Graves' hyperthyroidism and ophthalmopathy. Using its own MiXCR run on the multiplex PCR reads, TCRdb lists one record per CDR3 protein. This table holds 350,000 to 400,000 distinct CDR3 sequences, about 20% found once. Material: blood. The source of these receptors is a woman younger than 35 with Graves' hyperthyroidism. Each CDR3 is given with its conserved first and last residue. Each record gives: D gene, V gene, clone size, J gene, CDR3 protein, CDR3 DNA. D genes are given only for firm matches. Where a row states a size, it is once, few, many or the class of an expanded clone; other rows omit it.

d_gene: NA; v_gene: TRBV6-5; abundance: many; j_gene: TRBJ1-1; CDR3aa: CASSYPTGLNTEAFF; CDR3nt: TGTGCCAGCAGTTACCCGACAGGACTGAACACTGAAGCTTTCTTT
d_gene: NA; v_gene: TRBV6-5; abundance: many; j_gene: TRBJ1-1; CDR3aa: CASSARQRTNTEAFF; CDR3nt: TGTGCCAGCAGCGCTCGACAGAGAACGAACACTGAAGCTTTCTTT
d_gene: NA; v_gene: TRBV27; abundance: many; j_gene: TRBJ1-6; CDR3aa: CASKNTGSDSPLHF; CDR3nt: TGTGCCAGCAAGAATACAGGGTCGGATTCACCCCTCCACTTT
d_gene: NA; v_gene: TRBV6-1; abundance: NA; j_gene: TRBJ2-5; CDR3aa: CASSEERANQETQYF; CDR3nt: TGTGCCAGCAGTGAAGAGCGGGCCAACCAAGAGACCCAGTACTTC
d_gene: TRBD1; v_gene: TRBV2; abundance: NA; j_gene: TRBJ2-2; CDR3aa: CASSETGGWGGELFF; CDR3nt: TGTGCCAGCAGTGAAACAGGGGGCTGGGGCGGGGAGCTGTTTTTT
d_gene: NA; v_gene: TRBV24-1; abundance: many; j_gene: TRBJ1-5; CDR3aa: CATSEETGWSNQPQHF; CDR3nt: TGTGCCACCAGTGAGGAGACCGGCTGGAGCAATCAGCCCCAGCATTTT
d_gene: NA; v_gene: TRBV20-1; abundance: many; j_gene: TRBJ2-7; CDR3aa: CSAAGAGAYEQYF; CDR3nt: TGCAGTGCCGCCGGGGCGGGGGCGTACGAGCAGTACTTC
d_gene: NA; v_gene: TRBV6-1; abundance: many; j_gene: TRBJ1-1; CDR3aa: CASSEVRGTNTEAFF; CDR3nt: TGTGCCAGCAGTGAAGTGAGGGGAACGAACACTGAAGCTTTCTTT
d_gene: TRBD1; v_gene: TRBV12-3/TRBV12-4; abundance: NA; j_gene: TRBJ1-5; CDR3aa: CAISLTGGNNQPQHF; CDR3nt: TGTGCCATCAGTTTAACAGGGGGCAACAATCAGCCCCAGCATTTT
d_gene: NA; v_gene: TRBV4-1; abundance: few; j_gene: TRBJ1-6; CDR3aa: CASSQVYSPLHF; CDR3nt: TGCGCCAGCAGCCAAGTTTATTCACCCCTCCACTTT